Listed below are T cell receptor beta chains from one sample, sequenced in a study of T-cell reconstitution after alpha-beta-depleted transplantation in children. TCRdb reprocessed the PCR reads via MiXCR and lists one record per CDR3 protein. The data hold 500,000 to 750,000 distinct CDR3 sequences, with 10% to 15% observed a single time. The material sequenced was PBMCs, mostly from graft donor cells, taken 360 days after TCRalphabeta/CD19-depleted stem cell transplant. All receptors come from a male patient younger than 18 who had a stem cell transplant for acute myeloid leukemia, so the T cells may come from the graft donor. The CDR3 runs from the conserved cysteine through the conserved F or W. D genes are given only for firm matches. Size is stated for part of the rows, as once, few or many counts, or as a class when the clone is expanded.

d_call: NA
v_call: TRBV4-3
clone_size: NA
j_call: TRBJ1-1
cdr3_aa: CASSQERGWTEAFF
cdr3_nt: TGCGCCAGCAGCCAAGAAAGGGGATGGACTGAAGCTTTCTTT

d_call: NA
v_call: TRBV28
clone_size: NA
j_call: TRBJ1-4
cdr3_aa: CASSRAGFDEKLFF
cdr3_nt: TGTGCCAGCAGCCGCGCGGGGTTTGATGAAAAACTGTTTTTT

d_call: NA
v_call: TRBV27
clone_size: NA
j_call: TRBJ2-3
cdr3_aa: CASSSSRHTDTQYF
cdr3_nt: TGTGCCAGCTCGAGCAGCCGTCACACAGATACGCAGTATTTT

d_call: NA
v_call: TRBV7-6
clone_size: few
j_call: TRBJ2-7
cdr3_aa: CASSFGGTLSYEQYF
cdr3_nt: TGTGCCAGCAGCTTTGGGGGGACTCTTTCCTACGAGCAGTACTTC

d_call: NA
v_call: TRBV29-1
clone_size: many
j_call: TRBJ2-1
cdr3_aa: CSVGGGGIVYNEQFF
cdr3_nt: TGCAGCGTTGGGGGAGGGGGGATCGTTTACAATGAGCAGTTCTTC

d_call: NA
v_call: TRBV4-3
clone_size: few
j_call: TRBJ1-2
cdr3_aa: CASSQDPRDYGYTF
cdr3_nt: TGCGCCAGCAGCCAAGACCCAAGGGACTATGGCTACACCTTC

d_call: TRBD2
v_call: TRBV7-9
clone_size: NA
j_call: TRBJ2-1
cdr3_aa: CASRYWGTNYNEQFF
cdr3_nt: TGTGCCAGCAGATACTGGGGGACTAACTACAATGAGCAGTTCTTC

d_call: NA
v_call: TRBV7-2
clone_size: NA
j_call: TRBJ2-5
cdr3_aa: CASSLVESASFRETQYF
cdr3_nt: TGTGCCAGCAGCTTAGTCGAGTCGGCAAGTTTTCGAGAGACCCAGTACTTC

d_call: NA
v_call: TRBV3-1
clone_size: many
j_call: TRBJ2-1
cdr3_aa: CASSQTRGQFF
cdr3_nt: TGTGCCAGCAGCCAGACGAGGGGGCAGTTCTTC

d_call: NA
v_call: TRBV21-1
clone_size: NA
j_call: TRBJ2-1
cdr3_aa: CASSNGTSGRANEQFF
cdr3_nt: TGTGCCAGCAGCAACGGAACAAGCGGGAGGGCCAATGAGCAGTTCTTC

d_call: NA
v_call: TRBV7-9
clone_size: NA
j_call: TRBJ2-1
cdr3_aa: CASSFYVGDGISIEQFF
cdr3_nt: TGTGCCAGCAGCTTTTACGTGGGGGACGGGATATCAATTGAGCAGTTCTTC

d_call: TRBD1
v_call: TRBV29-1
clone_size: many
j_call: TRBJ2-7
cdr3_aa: CSVGQASGYEQYF
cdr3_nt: TGCAGCGTAGGACAGGCCTCCGGCTACGAGCAGTACTTC

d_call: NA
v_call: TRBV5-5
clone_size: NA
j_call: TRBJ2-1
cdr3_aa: CASSLGLLASYNEQFF
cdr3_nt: TGTGCCAGCAGCTTGGGTCTACTAGCCTCCTACAATGAGCAGTTCTTC

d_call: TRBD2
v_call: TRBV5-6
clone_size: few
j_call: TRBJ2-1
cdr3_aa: CASSDTGTSGTNEQFF
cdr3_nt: TGTGCCAGCAGCGATACCGGGACTAGCGGGACAAATGAGCAGTTCTTC

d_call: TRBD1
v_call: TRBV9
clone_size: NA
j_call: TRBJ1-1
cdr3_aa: CASSVLTGLGNTEAFF
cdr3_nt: TGTGCCAGCAGCGTTCTGACAGGGCTGGGAAACACTGAAGCTTTCTTT

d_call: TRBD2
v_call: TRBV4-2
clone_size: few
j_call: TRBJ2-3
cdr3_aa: CASSQTSLDTQYF
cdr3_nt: TGTGCCAGCAGCCAGACTAGCTTAGATACGCAGTATTTT

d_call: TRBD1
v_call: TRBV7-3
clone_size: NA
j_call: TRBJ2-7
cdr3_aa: CASSLKGQGAYEQYF
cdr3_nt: TGTGCCAGCAGCTTAAAGGGACAGGGGGCCTACGAGCAGTACTTC

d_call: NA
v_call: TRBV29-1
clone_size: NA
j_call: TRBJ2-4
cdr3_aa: CSVEGPARATKNIQYF
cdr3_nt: TGCAGCGTTGAAGGGCCGGCCAGGGCGACCAAGAACATTCAGTACTTC

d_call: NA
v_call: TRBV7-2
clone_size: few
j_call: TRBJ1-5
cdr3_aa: CATLGLSNQPQHF
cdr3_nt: TGTGCCACTTTGGGACTTTCTAATCAGCCCCAGCATTTT

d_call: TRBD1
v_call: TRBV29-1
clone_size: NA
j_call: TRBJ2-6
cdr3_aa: CSVDGDRVGAGANVLTF
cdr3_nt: TGCAGCGTTGATGGGGACAGGGTAGGAGCTGGGGCCAACGTCCTGACTTTC

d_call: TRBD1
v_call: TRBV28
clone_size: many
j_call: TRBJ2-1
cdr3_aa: CASSRDSNNEQFF
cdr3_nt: TGTGCCAGCAGTCGGGACAGCAACAATGAGCAGTTCTTC

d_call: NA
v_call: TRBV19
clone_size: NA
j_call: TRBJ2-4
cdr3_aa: CASGAPNLAKNIQYF
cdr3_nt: TGTGCCAGTGGTGCACCGAACCTAGCCAAAAACATTCAGTACTTC

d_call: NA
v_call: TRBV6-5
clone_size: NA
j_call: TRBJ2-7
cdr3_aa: CASSYTRGSSGLPYEQYF
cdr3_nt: TGTGCCAGCAGTTACACCAGGGGGAGTAGCGGGTTACCCTACGAGCAGTACTTC

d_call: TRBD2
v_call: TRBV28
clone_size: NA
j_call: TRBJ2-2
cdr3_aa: CASTRLAGINTGELFF
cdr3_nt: TGTGCCAGCACCCGACTAGCCGGGATTAACACCGGGGAGCTGTTTTTT

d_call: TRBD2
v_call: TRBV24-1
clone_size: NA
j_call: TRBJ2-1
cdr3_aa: CATGNTLAGGNYNEQFF
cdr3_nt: TGTGCCACCGGGAACACCTTAGCGGGAGGGAACTACAATGAGCAGTTCTTC

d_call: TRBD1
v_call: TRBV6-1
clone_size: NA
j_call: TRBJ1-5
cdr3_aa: CASSDRDRGGNQPQHF
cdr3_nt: TGTGCCAGCAGTGATAGAGACAGGGGTGGCAATCAGCCCCAGCATTTT

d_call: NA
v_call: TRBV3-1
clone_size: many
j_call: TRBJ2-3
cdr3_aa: CASTLRRVPDTQYF
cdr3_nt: TGTGCCAGCACCCTAAGGAGGGTTCCAGATACGCAGTATTTT

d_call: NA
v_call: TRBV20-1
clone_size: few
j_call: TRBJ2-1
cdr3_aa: CSAPRANSYNEQFF
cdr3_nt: TGCAGTGCTCCTCGGGCCAACTCCTACAATGAGCAGTTCTTC

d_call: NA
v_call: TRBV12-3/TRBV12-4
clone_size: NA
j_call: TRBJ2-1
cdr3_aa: CASSSGGKQFF
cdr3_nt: TGTGCCAGCAGTTCGGGCGGAAAGCAGTTCTTC

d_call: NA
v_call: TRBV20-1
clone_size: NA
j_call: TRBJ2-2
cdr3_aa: CSARERRTGELFF
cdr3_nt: TGCAGTGCTAGAGAACGGCGCACCGGGGAGCTGTTTTTT

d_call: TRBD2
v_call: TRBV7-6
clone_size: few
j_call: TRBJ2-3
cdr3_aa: CASSIGGTSGRARTDTQYF
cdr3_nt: TGTGCCAGCAGCATAGGCGGGACTAGCGGGAGGGCCCGCACGGATACGCAGTATTTT

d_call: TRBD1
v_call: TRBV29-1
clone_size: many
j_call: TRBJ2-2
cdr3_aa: CSVDRGSNTGELFF
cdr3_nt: TGCAGCGTCGACAGGGGGTCGAACACCGGGGAGCTGTTTTTT

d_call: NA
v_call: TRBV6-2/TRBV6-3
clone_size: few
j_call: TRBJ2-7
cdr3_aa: CASLLRSSYEQYF
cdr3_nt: TGTGCCAGCCTGTTACGGAGTAGCTACGAGCAGTACTTC

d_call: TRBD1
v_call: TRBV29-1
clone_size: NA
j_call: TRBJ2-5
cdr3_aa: CSVPGQVQETQYF
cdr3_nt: TGCAGCGTTCCCGGACAGGTCCAAGAGACCCAGTACTTC

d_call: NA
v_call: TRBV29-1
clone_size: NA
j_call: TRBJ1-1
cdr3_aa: CSAHGTLGTEAFF
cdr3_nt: TGCAGCGCCCACGGGACACTGGGCACTGAAGCTTTCTTT

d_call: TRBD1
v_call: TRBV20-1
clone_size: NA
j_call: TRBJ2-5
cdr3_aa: CSARGPRGETQYF
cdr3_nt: TGCAGTGCTAGAGGCCCCAGGGGGGAGACCCAGTACTTC

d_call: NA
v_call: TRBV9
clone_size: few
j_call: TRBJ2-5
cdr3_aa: CASSVGAVAQETQYF
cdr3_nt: TGTGCCAGCAGCGTAGGAGCGGTAGCCCAAGAGACCCAGTACTTC

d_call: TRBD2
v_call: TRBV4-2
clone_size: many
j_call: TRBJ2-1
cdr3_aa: CASSQGGSGRSYNEQFF
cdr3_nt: TGTGCCAGCAGCCAAGGGGGTAGCGGGAGAAGCTACAATGAGCAGTTCTTC

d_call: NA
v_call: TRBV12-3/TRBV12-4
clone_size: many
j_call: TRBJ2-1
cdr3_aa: CASSPMRAEQFF
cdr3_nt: TGTGCCAGCAGTCCCATGAGGGCAGAGCAGTTCTTC

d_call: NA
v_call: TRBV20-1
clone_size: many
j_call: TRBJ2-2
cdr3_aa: CSATNTGELFF
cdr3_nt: TGCAGTGCTACGAACACCGGGGAGCTGTTTTTT

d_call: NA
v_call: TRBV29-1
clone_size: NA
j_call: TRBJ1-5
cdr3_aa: CSVGWGVGQPQHF
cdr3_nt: TGCAGCGTTGGATGGGGAGTGGGTCAGCCCCAGCATTTT

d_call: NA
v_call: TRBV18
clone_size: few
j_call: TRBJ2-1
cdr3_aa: CASSPIFAVVASSYNEQFF
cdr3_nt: TGTGCCAGCTCACCCATTTTCGCCGTCGTGGCCAGCTCCTACAATGAGCAGTTCTTC

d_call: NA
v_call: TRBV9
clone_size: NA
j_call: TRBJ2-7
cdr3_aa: CASSVGGTNYEQYF
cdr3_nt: TGTGCCAGCAGCGTAGGGGGCACAAACTACGAGCAGTACTTC

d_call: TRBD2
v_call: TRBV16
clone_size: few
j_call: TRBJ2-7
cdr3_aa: CASSQSPPLAEISSYEQYF
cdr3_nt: TGTGCCAGCAGCCAATCTCCCCCACTAGCGGAGATAAGCTCCTACGAGCAGTACTTC

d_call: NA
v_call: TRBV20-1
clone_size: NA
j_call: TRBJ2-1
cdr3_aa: CSAGPLAHHEQFF
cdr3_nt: TGCAGTGCTGGCCCGCTAGCGCACCATGAGCAGTTCTTC

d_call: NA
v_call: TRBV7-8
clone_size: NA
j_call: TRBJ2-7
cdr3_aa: CASGGFEQYF
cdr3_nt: TGTGCCAGCGGTGGGTTCGAGCAGTACTTC

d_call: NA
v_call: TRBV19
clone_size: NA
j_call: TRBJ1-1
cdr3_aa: CASSQQGMNTEAFF
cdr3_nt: TGTGCCAGTAGCCAACAGGGTATGAACACTGAAGCTTTCTTT

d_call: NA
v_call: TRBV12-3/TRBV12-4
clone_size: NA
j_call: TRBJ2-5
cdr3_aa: CASSGLAPRRETQYF
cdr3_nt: TGTGCCAGCAGCGGCCTAGCGCCGCGGAGGGAGACCCAGTACTTC

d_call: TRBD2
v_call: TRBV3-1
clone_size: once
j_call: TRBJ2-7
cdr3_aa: CASSPYLLAGGDSYEQYF
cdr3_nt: TGTGCCAGCAGCCCCTACTTACTAGCGGGAGGAGACTCCTACGAGCAGTACTTC

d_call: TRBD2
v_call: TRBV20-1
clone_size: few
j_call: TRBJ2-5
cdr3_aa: CSAPAPRLAGGQETQYF
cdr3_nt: TGCAGTGCTCCCGCCCCCCGACTAGCGGGAGGGCAAGAGACCCAGTACTTC

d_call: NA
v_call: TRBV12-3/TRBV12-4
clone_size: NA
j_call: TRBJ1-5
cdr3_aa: CASSYAGTSNQPQHF
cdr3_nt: TGTGCCAGCAGCTACGCCGGGACAAGCAATCAGCCCCAGCATTTT

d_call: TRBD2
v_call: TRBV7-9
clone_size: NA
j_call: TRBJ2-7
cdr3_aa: CASSWRKPGGPYEQYF
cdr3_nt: TGTGCCAGCAGCTGGCGCAAACCGGGAGGCCCCTACGAGCAGTACTTC

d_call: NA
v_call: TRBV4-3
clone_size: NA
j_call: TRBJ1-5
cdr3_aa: CASSQDWGAGDQPQHF
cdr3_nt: TGCGCCAGCAGCCAAGATTGGGGGGCGGGGGATCAGCCCCAGCATTTT

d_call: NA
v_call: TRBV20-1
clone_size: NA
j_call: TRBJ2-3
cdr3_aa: CSARFLVDTQYF
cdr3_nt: TGCAGTGCTAGATTCCTTGTAGATACGCAGTATTTT

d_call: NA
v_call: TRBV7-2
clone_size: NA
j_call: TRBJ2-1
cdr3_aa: CASSLFRPDNEQFF
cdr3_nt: TGTGCCAGCAGCTTATTCCGACCAGACAATGAGCAGTTCTTC